Listed below are T cell receptor beta chains from one sample, sequenced in a study of blood T cell repertoires in COVID-19. Assay used: immunoSEQ multiplex PCR; TCRdb lists only in-frame clones, some missing. The table lists under 130,000 clones, around 89% of them singletons. Sequencing was done on a sample of peripheral blood. These receptors originate from a woman of 80 years or more with acute or convalescent COVID-19. Each CDR3 is given with its conserved first and last residue. Fields, in order: V gene, clone size, J gene, D gene, CDR3 DNA, CDR3 protein. The D gene is left open where the match is weak. Only some rows state a clone size, as once, few, many or a class for expanded clones.

TRBV5-6	NA	TRBJ1-2	NA	TGTGCCAGCAGCTCCACCTCCAGGGGCCTCTATGGCTACACCTTC	CASSSTSRGLYGYTF
TRBV12-3/TRBV12-4	NA	TRBJ1-6	TRBD1	TGTGCCAGCAGGAGGACAGGTTATTCACCCCTCCACTTT	CASRRTGYSPLHF
TRBV10-3	NA	TRBJ2-5	NA	TGTGCCATCAGTGAGTCGAGAAAACAGGAGACCCAGTACTTC	CAISESRKQETQYF
TRBV7-2	NA	TRBJ2-5	NA	TGTGCCAGCAGCTTTTCGGGGTCAGAGACCCAGTACTTC	CASSFSGSETQYF
TRBV29-1	NA	TRBJ2-7	TRBD2	TGCAGCGTTGAAGTGGCGGGGGGGCTCTACGAGCAGTACTTC	CSVEVAGGLYEQYF
TRBV10-3	once	TRBJ2-5	TRBD1	TGTGCCACGACCGAGCCGGGACAGGGCCGGGAGACCCAGTACTTC	CATTEPGQGRETQYF
TRBV27	NA	TRBJ2-7	TRBD1	TGTGCCAGCAGGAGGACAGGGGTTGGGTACGAGCAGTACTTC	CASRRTGVGYEQYF
TRBV24-1	NA	TRBJ2-1	TRBD2	TGTGCCACCAGTGACCCAGGACTAGCGGGGGGTACTAACTCCTACAATGAGCAGTTCTTC	CATSDPGLAGGTNSYNEQFF
TRBV5-4	few	TRBJ2-3	TRBD1	TGTGCCAGCAGCGACGGGACAGGGTACACAGATACGCAGTATTTT	CASSDGTGYTDTQYF
TRBV9	NA	TRBJ2-3	NA	TGTGCCAGCAGCCCCCGACTAGAAACAGATACGCAGTATTTT	CASSPRLETDTQYF
TRBV9	few	TRBJ1-6	TRBD1	TGTGCCAGCAGCGTAGAGGTAACAGGGGGTTCACCCCTCCACTTT	CASSVEVTGGSPLHF
TRBV6-5	many	TRBJ1-5	NA	TGTGCCAGCAGGCCGACAGCTGATAGCAATCAGCCCCAGCATTTT	CASRPTADSNQPQHF
TRBV3-1/TRBV3-2	NA	TRBJ1-4	NA	TGTGCCAGCAGCCAAGATAGCCGGGGTCAACATGAAAAACTGTTTTTT	CASSQDSRGQHEKLFF
TRBV4-1	NA	TRBJ2-5	NA	TGCGCCAGCAGCCAAGATTCGGGCGCGGGGAGTTGGGAGACCCAGTACTTC	CASSQDSGAGSWETQYF
TRBV28	once	TRBJ1-6	NA	TGTGCCAGCAGTTCCCGGTGGGGGGGCTCACCCCTCCACTTT	CASSSRWGGSPLHF
TRBV4-3	NA	TRBJ1-1	NA	TGCGCCAGCAGCCGTGGGACGGGGGGCACTGAAGCTTTCTTT	CASSRGTGGTEAFF
TRBV2	NA	TRBJ2-3	NA	TGTGCCAGCAGGGATCACGGATCCAGGGTTACGCAGTATTTT	CASRDHGSRVTQYF
TRBV7-2	NA	TRBJ2-2	NA	TGTGCCAGCAGCTCAAGGCGGAAAGCCACCGGGGAGCTGTTTTTT	CASSSRRKATGELFF
TRBV20-1	NA	TRBJ2-3	TRBD2	TGCAGTGCTAGTAGACTAGCGGGGGACCGAGATACGCAGTATTTT	CSASRLAGDRDTQYF
TRBV3-1/TRBV3-2	NA	TRBJ2-5	TRBD2	TGTGCCAGCAGGGGACTAGCGGGGACCAACTGGGAGACCCAGTACTTC	CASRGLAGTNWETQYF
TRBV15	NA	TRBJ1-2	NA	TGTGCCACCAGCATAGCGGGAGGGGGGTCTAACTATGGCTACACCTTC	CATSIAGGGSNYGYTF
TRBV11-2	NA	TRBJ2-5	TRBD1	TGTGCCAGCAGTTACCAGGGACAGAAATTCCAAGAGACCCAGTACTTC	CASSYQGQKFQETQYF
TRBV19	NA	TRBJ1-1	TRBD1	TGTGCCAGTAGCCAAGAGCAGAGGACAGGGGAAGCTTTCTTT	CASSQEQRTGEAFF
TRBV19	NA	TRBJ2-7	TRBD1	TGTGCCAGTAGTGGGACAGGGGCCTACGAGCAGTACTTC	CASSGTGAYEQYF
TRBV28	NA	TRBJ1-2	NA	TGTGGGACGGGGGGTCAAAGGGGCTACACCTTC	CGTGGQRGYTF
TRBV28	NA	TRBJ2-5	NA	TGTGCCAGCAGTTTAGCGAATTGGGAGACCCAGTACTTC	CASSLANWETQYF
TRBV7-7	few	TRBJ2-5	TRBD2	TGTGCCAGCAGCCCACGTAGCGGGGGTGGAGAGACCCAGTACTTC	CASSPRSGGGETQYF